This T cell receptor (beta chain) was retrieved from a study of beta chain features in type 1 diabetes (dated by TCRdb to the late 2010s). Regarding the complete study: Mean age, gender distribution, total cell number and subset yield did not differ between patients and healthy donors. A total of about 100,000,000 sorted cells were examined across all samples, and RNA yield correlated strongly with the number of cells per subset. The study compared the TCRB repertoires of sorted circulating CD4+ T cell subsets in recently diagnosed type 1 diabetes patients with those in matched healthy donors. Regulatory and stem cell-like memory subsets were isolated from only 8 patients and roughly 8 healthy donors, whereas naive and central memory subsets came from all 30 or so donors. The investigation overall reported the following: Because cDNA was sequenced instead of genomic DNA, highly expressing activated cells could be over-represented, though the groups showed no difference in activation or CD3 levels. Naive, central memory and regulatory TCRB repertoires appeared to be more alike among patients than among healthy donors. A moderate but significant shortening of TCRB CDR3 length was observed in type 1 diabetes patients in all four CD4+ subsets. Fewer insertions and more nucleotide deletions at VDJ recombination sites were observed in patients with type 1 diabetes, implying thymic rearrangement abnormalities. PCR may preferentially amplify shorter templates, but because patient and control samples were amplified and corrected together, any resulting skew would affect both groups equally. Because the HLA sub-analyses included only small numbers of individuals, any influence of HLA type on TCRB rearrangement was left unresolved.

The entire isolated RNA was reverse transcribed using the High Capacity cDNA Reverse Transcription Kit, and thus expressed TCRB transcripts were sequenced. Deep immunoSEQ sequencing was performed on naive, central memory and regulatory T cell samples, with an average of around 3.5 million total reads per sample. After sorted cells were lysed in RLT buffer, RNA was extracted with DNase-treated RNeasy Micro or Mini kits, with the choice depending on cell number. To prevent cross-contamination, every cell subset was processed on its own, while patient and healthy donor samples were processed together. The immunoSEQ multiplex PCR was used to amplify TCRB sequences from cDNA, generating 87-bp fragments that spanned the CDR3 region. Sequencing of the amplicons was performed on the Illumina HiSeq platform. The authors' analysis ran thus. PCR bias was corrected computationally using synthetic template baselines, and reads within Hamming distance 2 were collapsed, with unmergeable singletons discarded. By aligning reads against IMGT, V, D and J genes, CDR3 length, and insertions or deletions at six rearrangement sites were assigned. Within each subset, clonotype counts were normalized to the number of sorted cells before true diversity and Gini coefficients were calculated with the tcR R package. The overlap coefficient, calculated on TCRB nucleotide sequences, was used to quantify repertoire sharing. Out-of-frame TCRB sequences from naive cells were analyzed as a proxy for the pre-selection repertoire. Here the immuneACCESS table is served through TCRdb, limited to in-frame sequences with V and J called. Missing clones are a known gap in these copies; in checked studies unresolved V genes cover under half, and the rest lacks a known reason. V and J calls and clone size follow that table, whereas D and trimming were derived from the DNA. This sample comprises 680,000 or so clones, around 15% of them detected only once. 0.022% of the sample rests with the top ten.

The V end loses 8 bases and the J end loses 5 bases, and a stretch of 18 bases separates them. From its cysteine to its phenylalanine, the CDR3 spans 14 amino acids. The sequence is cut down to CDR3 DNA, 42 bases in frame from base 1. CDR1 and CDR2, per the germline V gene, are ENHRY and SYGVKD. Each donor gave one peripheral blood draw, roughly 0.12 L on average, collected into heparinised tubes. A BD FACSAria II and a panel including CD45RO, CCR7, CD25, CD127, CD95 and CD27 were used to sort naive, central memory, regulatory and stem cell-like memory CD4+ T cells. Every sorted population had a purity above 98%. Right away, PBMCs were isolated by Lymphoprep density gradient centrifugation and were stained directly, with no culture step. Samples were stained and sorted in pairs, with one healthy donor and one patient per experiment, so that batch effects were minimized. A remark on this clone: Its antigen is still unknown. Base qualities are not provided; no much larger clone lies one nucleotide away.

The V gene is TRBV10-3 and the J gene is TRBJ2-5; possibly the D gene is TRBD2, per 6 matching bases. The clonotype originates from a man younger than 35 with type 1 diabetes. Material: naive CD4+ T cells from blood. Reading the label with the study, this specimen's cell subset or site is: true naive CD4+ T cells. The DNA sequence is TGTGCCATCGCCACGGGGGTCCCCGGGGAGACCCAGTACTTC. Its protein is CAIATGVPGETQYF.